The T cell receptor beta chain described here comes from a study of blood T cell repertoires in COVID-19. Here immunoSEQ multiplex PCR was the method, and the copy in TCRdb shows in-frame clones only, minus some. The repertoire holds around 300,000 clones, with about 88% as singletons. This CDR3 is 14 amino acids long. J lost 10 bases, V lost 1 base, and 3 bases had no gene match. Germline CDR1 LGHDT, CDR2 YNNKEL (reference sequence). The origin of this receptor is a woman aged 70 to 79 with COVID-19, enrolled during active disease. This chain joins TRBV3-1 (or the pseudogene TRBV3-2) and TRBJ2-1, with 11 nucleotides matching TRBD2. Input material: peripheral blood. CDR3 coding DNA: TGTGCCAGCAGCCAAGTTAGCGGGGGGGCAGAGCAGTTCTTC. This codes for CASSQVSGGAEQFF.